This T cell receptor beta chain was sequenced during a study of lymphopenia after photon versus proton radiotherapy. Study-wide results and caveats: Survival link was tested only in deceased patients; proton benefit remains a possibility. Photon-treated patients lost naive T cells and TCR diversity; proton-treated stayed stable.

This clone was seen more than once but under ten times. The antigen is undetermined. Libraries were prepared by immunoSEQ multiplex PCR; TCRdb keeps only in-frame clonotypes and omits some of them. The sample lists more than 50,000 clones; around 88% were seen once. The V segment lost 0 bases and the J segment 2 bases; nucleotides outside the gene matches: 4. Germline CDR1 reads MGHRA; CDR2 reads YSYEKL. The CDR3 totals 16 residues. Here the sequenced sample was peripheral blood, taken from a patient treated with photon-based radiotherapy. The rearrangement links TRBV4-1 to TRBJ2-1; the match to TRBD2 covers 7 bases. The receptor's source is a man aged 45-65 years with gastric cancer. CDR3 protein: CASSQEWSGAYNEQFF. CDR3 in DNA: TGCGCCAGCAGCCAAGAGTGGAGCGGGGCCTACAATGAGCAGTTCTTC.